Described below is a single T cell receptor beta chain sequence and its context. The antigen remains unidentified. Looked up from germline, CDR1 is ENHRY and CDR2 is SYGVKD. The CDR3 extends over 15 amino acids. Trimming took off 7 bases at V and 6 bases at J, with 19 bases between the two ends. This record comes from a study of radiation and T cells in renal cell carcinoma. Findings and limits, study-wide: From baseline, blood top tumor clonotypes peaked at 2 weeks post-radiation.

Indicated time point: baseline pretreatment blood. Treatment meaning: 15 Gy SBRT to primary tumor, nephrectomy 4 weeks later. This table comes from immunoSEQ multiplex PCR, and its TCRdb copy is limited to in-frame clones, with some not included. In the table there are 90,000 to 95,000 clones, approximately 83% of which are singletons. The sample was blood, taken from a patient whose treatment included radiotherapy and nephrectomy. The gene calls are TRBV10-3 and TRBJ2-1, with D possibly TRBD2 on 8 matching bases. This TCR was recovered from a man between 60 and 75 years old with renal cell carcinoma. In DNA form, the CDR3 reads TGTGCCATCACTAAGGGGGCTAGCGGGCCCAATGAGCAGTTCTTC. This encodes CAITKGASGPNEQFF.